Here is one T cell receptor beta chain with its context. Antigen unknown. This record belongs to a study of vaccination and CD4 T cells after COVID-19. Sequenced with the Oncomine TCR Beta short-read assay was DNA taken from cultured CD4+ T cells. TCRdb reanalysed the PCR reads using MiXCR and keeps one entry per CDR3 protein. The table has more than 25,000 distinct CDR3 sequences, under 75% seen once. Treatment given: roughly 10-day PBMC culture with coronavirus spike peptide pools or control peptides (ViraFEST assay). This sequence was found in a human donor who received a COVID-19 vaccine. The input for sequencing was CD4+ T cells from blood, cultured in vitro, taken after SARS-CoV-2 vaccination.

For the CDR3, the DNA is TGTGCCAGTAGCTTAGGGTCACAAGAGACCCAGTACTTC. This sequence encodes CASSLGSQETQYF. The chain is built from TRBV19 and TRBJ2-5; D is ambiguous. CDR1 and CDR2 (germline): LNHDA, SQIVND (reference sequence). The CDR3 contains 13 residues. V was trimmed by 6 bases and J by 2 bases, leaving 10 bases between them.